The clone carrying this T cell receptor (beta chain) was seen just once. The sample comes from a study of shared clonotypes between healthy human individuals. Some clones are missing from TCRdb's copy, which holds only in-frame ones; the method was immunoSEQ multiplex PCR. The sample lists over a million clones; 98% to 99% were seen once. Germline CDR1 and CDR2: SGHAT and FQNNGV. This CDR3 has 16 residues. Germline trimming cut 4 bases from V and 1 base from J; bases unmatched to any gene: 8. Material for sequencing was naive CD4+ T cells sorted from blood. Subset meaning: CD45RA+ positively selected. The sequence was obtained from a man younger than 40 in good health. This sequence joins TRBV11-2 and TRBJ1-2; 8 nucleotides agree with TRBD1. CDR3 nucleotide sequence: TGTGCCAGCAGCTCGATTTCAGGACAGGGTAACTATGGCTACACCTTC. Protein: CASSSISGQGNYGYTF.